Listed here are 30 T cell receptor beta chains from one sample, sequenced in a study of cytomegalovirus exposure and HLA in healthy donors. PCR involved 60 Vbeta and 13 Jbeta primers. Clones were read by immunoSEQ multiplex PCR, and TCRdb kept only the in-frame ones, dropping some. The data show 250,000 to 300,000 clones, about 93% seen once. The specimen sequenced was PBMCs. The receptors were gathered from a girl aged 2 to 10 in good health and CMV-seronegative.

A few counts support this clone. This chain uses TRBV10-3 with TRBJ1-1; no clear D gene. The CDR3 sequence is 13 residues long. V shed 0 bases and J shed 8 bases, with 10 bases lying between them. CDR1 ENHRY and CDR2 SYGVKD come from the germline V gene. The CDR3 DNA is TGTGCCATCAGTGAGTCTCGGGGTTTAGAAGCTTTCTTT. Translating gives CAISESRGLEAFF.

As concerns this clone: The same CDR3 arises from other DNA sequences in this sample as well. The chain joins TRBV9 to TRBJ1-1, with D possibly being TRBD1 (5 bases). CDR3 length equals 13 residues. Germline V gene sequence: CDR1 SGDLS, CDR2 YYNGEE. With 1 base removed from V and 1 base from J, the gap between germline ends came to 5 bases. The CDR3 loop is CASSVQGNTEAFF. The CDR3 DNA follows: TGTGCCAGCAGCGTACAGGGGAACACTGAAGCTTTCTTT.

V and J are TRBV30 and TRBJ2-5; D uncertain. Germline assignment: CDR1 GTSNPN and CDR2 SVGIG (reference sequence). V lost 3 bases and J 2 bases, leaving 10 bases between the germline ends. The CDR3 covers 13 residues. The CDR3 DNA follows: TGTGCCTGGAGGTCCCCCCTTCAAGAGACCCAGTACTTC. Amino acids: CAWRSPLQETQYF.

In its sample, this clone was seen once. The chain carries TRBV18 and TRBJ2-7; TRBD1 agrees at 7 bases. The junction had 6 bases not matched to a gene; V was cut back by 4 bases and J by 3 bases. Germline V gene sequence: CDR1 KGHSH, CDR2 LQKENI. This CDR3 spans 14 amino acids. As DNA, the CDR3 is TGTGCCAGCTCACTGAGACAGGGATTCTACGAGCAGTACTTC. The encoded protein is CASSLRQGFYEQYF.

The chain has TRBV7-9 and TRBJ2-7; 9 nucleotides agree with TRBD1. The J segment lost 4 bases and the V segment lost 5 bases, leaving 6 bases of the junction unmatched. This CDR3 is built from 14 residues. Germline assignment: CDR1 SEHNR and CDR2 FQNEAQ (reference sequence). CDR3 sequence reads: CASSKGQGGYEQYF. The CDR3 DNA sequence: TGTGCCAGCAGCAAGGGACAGGGAGGATACGAGCAGTACTTC.

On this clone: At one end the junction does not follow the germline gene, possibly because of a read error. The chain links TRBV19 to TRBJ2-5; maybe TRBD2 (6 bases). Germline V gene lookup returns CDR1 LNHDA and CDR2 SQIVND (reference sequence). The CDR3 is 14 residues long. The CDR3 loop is CAIMGLPYQEIQYF. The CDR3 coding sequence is TGTGCCATAATGGGACTTCCGTACCAAGAGATCCAGTACTTC.

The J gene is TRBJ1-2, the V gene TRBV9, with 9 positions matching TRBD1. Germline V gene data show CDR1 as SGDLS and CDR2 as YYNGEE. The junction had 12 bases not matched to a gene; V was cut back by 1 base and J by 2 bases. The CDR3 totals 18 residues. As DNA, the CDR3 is TGTGCCAGCAGCGTATTGGCCGGGACAGGGACCGTCAACTATGGCTACACCTTC. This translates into CASSVLAGTGTVNYGYTF. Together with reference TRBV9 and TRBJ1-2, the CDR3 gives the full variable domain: DSGVTQTPKHLITATGQRVTLRCSPRSGDLSVYWYQQSLDQGLQFLIQYYNGEERAKGNILERFSAQQFPDLHSELNLSSLELGDSALYFCASSVLAGTGTVNYGYTFGSGTRLTVV.

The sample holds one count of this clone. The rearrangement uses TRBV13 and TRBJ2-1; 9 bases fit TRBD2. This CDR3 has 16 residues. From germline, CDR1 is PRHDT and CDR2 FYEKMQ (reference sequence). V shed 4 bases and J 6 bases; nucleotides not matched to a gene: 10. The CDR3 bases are TGTGCCAGCAGCTCTGCCTCGGCGGGGGGGCTCAATGAGCAGTTCTTC. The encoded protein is CASSSASAGGLNEQFF. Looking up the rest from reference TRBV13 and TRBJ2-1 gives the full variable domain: AAGVIQSPRHLIKEKRETATLKCYPIPRHDTVYWYQQGPGQDPQFLISFYEKMQSDKGSIPDRFSAQQFSDYHSELNMSSLELGDSALYFCASSSASAGGLNEQFFGPGTRLTVL.

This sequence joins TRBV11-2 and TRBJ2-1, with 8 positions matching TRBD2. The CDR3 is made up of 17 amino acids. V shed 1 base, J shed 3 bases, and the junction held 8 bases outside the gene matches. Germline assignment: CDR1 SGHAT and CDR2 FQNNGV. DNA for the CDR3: TGTGCCAGCAGCTTAGCCCGGGGGGGGGAATTCTACAATGAGCAGTTCTTC. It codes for CASSLARGGEFYNEQFF.

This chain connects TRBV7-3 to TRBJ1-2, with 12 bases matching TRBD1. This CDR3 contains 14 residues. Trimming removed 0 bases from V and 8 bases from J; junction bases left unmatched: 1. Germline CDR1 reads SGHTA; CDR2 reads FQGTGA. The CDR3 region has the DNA TGTGCCAGCAGCTTAACGGGACAGGGGGCGGGCTACACCTTC. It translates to CASSLTGQGAGYTF. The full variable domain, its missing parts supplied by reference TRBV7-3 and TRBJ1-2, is GAGVSQTPSNKVTEKGKYVELRCDPISGHTALYWYRQSLGQGPEFLIYFQGTGAADDSGLPNDRFFAVRPEGSVSTLKIQRTERGDSAVYLCASSLTGQGAGYTFGSGTRLTVV.

CDR3 nucleotide sequence: TGTGCCAGCAGTTTCAGTAACTATGGCTACACCTTC. It codes for CASSFSNYGYTF. The chain uses TRBV28 and TRBJ1-2, with D unresolved. Trimming cost V 3 bases and J 1 base, with 3 bases left between them. The CDR3 is 12 amino acids. Germline V CDR1 and CDR2: MDHEN, SYDVKM.

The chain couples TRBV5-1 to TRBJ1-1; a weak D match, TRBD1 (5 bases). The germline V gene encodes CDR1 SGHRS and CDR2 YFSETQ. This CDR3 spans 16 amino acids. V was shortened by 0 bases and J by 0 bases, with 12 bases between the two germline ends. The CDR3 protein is CASSLDGHGMNTEAFF. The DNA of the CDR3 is TGCGCCAGCAGCTTGGATGGACACGGTATGAACACTGAAGCTTTCTTT.

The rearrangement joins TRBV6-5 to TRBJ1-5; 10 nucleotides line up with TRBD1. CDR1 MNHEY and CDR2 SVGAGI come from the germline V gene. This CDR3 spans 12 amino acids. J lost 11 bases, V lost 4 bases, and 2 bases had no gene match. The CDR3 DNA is TGTGCCAGCAGTTGGGGACAGGGGACCCAGCATTTT. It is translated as CASSWGQGTQHF.

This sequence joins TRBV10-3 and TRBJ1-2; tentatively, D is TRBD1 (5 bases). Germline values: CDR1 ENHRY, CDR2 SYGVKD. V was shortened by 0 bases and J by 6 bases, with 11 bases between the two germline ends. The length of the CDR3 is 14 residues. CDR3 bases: TGTGCCATCAGTGAGTCGCTCAGGGATAATGGCTACACCTTC. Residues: CAISESLRDNGYTF.

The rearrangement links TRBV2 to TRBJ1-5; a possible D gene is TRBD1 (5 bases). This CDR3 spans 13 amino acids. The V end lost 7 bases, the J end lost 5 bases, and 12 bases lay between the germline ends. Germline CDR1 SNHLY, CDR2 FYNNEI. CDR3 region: CASNQGMDQPQHF. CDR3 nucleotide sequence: TGTGCCAGCAACCAGGGAATGGATCAGCCCCAGCATTTT.

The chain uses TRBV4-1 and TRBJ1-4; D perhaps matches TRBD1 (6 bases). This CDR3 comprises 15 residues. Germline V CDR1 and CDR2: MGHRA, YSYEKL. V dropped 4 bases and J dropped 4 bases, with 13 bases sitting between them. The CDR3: CASSRSQGLNEKLFF. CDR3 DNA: TGCGCCAGCAGCCGGTCACAGGGCCTTAATGAAAAACTGTTTTTT.

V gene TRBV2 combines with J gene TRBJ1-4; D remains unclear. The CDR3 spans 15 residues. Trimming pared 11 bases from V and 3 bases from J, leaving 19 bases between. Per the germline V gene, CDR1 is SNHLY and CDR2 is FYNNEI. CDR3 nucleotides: TGTGCCCGAGAGGGCGGGGATCCAGCTAATGAAAAACTGTTTTTT. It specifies CAREGGDPANEKLFF.

CDR3 sequence: CASNGTGIKTQYF. The DNA of the CDR3 is TGTGCCAGTAATGGAACAGGGATAAAGACCCAGTACTTC. The V and J genes are TRBV19 and TRBJ2-5; D perhaps matches TRBD1 (6 bases). This CDR3 comprises 13 residues. Trimming removed 7 bases at V and 6 bases at J, with 15 bases between. Germline V lookup: CDR1 LNHDA, CDR2 SQIVND (reference sequence).

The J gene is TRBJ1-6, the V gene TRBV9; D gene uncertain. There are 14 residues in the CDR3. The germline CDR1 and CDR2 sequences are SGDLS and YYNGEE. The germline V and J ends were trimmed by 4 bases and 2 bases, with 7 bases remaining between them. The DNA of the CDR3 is TGTGCCAGCAGCCGGGGTACCTATAATTCACCCCTCCACTTT. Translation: CASSRGTYNSPLHF.

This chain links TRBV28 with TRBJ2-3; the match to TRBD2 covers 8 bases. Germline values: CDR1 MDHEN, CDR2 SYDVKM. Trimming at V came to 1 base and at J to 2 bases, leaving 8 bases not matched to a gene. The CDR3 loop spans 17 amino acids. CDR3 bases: TGTGCCAGCAGTTTATTATCGGGGGGGAGACTCACAGATACGCAGTATTTT. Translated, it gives CASSLLSGGRLTDTQYF.

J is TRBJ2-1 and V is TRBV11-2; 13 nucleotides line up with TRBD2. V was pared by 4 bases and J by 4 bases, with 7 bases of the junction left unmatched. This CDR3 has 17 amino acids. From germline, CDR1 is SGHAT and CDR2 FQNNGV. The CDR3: CASSSGTSGIYYNEQFF. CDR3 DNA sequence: TGTGCCAGCAGCTCCGGGACTAGCGGGATTTATTACAATGAGCAGTTCTTC.

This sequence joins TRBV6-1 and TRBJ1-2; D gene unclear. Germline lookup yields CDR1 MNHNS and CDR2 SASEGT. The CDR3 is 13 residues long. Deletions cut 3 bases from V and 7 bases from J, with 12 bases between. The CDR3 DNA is TGTGCCAGCAGTGACCACATGATCCCTGGCTACACCTTC. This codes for CASSDHMIPGYTF.

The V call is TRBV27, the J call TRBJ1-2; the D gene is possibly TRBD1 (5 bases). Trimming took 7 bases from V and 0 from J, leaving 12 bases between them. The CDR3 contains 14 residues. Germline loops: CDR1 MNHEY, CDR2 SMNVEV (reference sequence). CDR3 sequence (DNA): TGTGCCAGCACCCCCGGACACGCTAACTATGGCTACACCTTC. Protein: CASTPGHANYGYTF.

The CDR3 nucleotides read TGTGCCAGCAGCTTCGGGACTATCCAAGAGACCCAGTACTTC. Its translation: CASSFGTIQETQYF. The V gene is TRBV5-8, the J gene TRBJ2-5, with 7 bases identical to TRBD2. This CDR3 is built from 14 residues. Germline assignment: CDR1 SGHTS and CDR2 YDEGEE. V trimming: 2 bases; J trimming: 1 base; junction bases outside the gene matches: 2. Full variable domain (rest looked up from reference TRBV5-8 and TRBJ2-5): EAGVTQSPTHLIKTRGQQATLRCSPISGHTSVYWYQQALGLGLQFLLWYDEGEERNRGNFPPRFSGRQFPNYSSELNVNALELEDSALYLCASSFGTIQETQYFGPGTRLLVL.

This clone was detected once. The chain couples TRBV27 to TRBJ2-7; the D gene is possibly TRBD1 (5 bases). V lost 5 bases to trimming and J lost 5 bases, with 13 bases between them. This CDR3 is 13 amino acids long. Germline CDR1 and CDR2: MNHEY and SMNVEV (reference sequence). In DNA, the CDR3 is TGTGCCAGCAGTGGCGACAGTGCTAACGAGCAGTACTTC. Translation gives CASSGDSANEQYF.

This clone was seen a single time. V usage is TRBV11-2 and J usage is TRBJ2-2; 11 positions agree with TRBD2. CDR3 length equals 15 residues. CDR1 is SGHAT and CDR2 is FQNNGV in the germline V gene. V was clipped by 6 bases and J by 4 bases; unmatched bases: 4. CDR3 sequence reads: CASRTSGSGTGELFF. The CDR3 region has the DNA TGTGCCAGCAGAACTAGCGGGAGTGGCACCGGGGAGCTGTTTTTT. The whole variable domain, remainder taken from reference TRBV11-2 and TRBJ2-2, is EAGVAQSPRYKIIEKRQSVAFWCNPISGHATLYWYQQILGQGPKLLIQFQNNGVVDDSQLPKDRFSAERLKGVDSTLKIQPAKLEDSAVYLCASRTSGSGTGELFFGEGSRLTVL.

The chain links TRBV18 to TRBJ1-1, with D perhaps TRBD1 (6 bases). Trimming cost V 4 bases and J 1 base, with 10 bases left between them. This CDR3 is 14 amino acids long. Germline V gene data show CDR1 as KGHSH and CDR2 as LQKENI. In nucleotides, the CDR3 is TGTGCCAGCTCACTTCAACAGGGGAACACTGAAGCTTTCTTT. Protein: CASSLQQGNTEAFF. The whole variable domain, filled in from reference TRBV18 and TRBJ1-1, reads NAGVMQNPRHLVRRRGQEARLRCSPMKGHSHVYWYRQLPEEGLKFMVYLQKENIIDESGMPKERFSAEFPKEGPSILRIQQVVRGDSAAYFCASSLQQGNTEAFFGQGTRLTVV.

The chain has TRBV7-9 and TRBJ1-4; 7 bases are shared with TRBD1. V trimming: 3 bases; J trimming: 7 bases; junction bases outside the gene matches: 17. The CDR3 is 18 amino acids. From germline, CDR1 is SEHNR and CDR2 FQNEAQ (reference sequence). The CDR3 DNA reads TGTGCCAGCAGCTTTCCCTCCCACCTGACAGGGAGAGGTGAAAAACTGTTTTTT. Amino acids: CASSFPSHLTGRGEKLFF.

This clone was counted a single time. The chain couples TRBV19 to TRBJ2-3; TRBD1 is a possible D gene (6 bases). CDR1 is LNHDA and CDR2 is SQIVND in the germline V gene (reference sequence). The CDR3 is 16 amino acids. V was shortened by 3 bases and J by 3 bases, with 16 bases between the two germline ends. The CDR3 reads CASSIFQGHGTDTQYF. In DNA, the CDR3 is TGTGCCAGTAGTATCTTTCAGGGGCATGGGACAGATACGCAGTATTTT.

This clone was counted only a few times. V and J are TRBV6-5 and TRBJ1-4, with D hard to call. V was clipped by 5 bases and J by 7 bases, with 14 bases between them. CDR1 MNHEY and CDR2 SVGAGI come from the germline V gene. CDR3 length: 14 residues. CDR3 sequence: CASSRWRVSEKLFF. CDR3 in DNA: TGTGCCAGCAGTCGGTGGAGGGTTAGTGAAAAACTGTTTTTT.